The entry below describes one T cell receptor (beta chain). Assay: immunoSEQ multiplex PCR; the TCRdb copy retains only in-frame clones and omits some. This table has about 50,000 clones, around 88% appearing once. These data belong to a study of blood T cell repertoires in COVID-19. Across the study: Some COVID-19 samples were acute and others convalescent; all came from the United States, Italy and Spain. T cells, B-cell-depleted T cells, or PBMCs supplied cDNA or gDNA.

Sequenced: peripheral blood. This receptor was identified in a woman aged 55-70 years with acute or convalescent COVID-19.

For the CDR3, the DNA is TGTGCCAGCAGTTTCACAGAAAACACTGAAGCTTTCTTT. Translation: CASSFTENTEAFF. The V call is TRBV6-6, the J call TRBJ1-1; no reliable D call. CDR1 is MNHNY, CDR2 SVGAGI, per germline (reference sequence). CDR3 length: 13 residues. V dropped 4 bases and J dropped 2 bases, with 8 bases sitting between them.